Below, 11 T cell receptor beta chains from the same sample are listed, as sequenced in a study of cytomegalovirus exposure and HLA in healthy donors. Primers: 60 Vbeta forward and 13 Jbeta reverse. TCRdb keeps only in-frame clones here, not all; method: immunoSEQ multiplex PCR. The table shows roughly 150,000 clones, with roughly 85% occurring only once. Sequencing used PBMCs. Receptor source: a woman between 18 and 29 years old in good health and CMV-seronegative.

Concerning this clone itself: The junction does not match germline at one end; this may be a read error. The chain links TRBV13 to TRBJ2-1; 8 bases agree with TRBD2. From germline, CDR1 is PRHDT and CDR2 FYEKMQ (reference sequence). This CDR3 contains 14 residues. CDR3 bases: TGTGCCAGCAGCTCGACGGGGGGGCAGAATGGGCAGTTCTTC. Its protein product is CASSSTGGQNGQFF.

The chain has TRBV6-1 and TRBJ2-1, with 13 bases that match TRBD2. CDR3 length equals 15 residues. The V gene's germline CDR1 is MNHNS and CDR2 SASEGT. After removal of 11 bases from V and 7 bases from J, the junction contained 11 bases not matched to a gene. The CDR3: CAGSPQLAGGNEQFF. The CDR3 nucleotides are TGTGCCGGCTCCCCGCAACTAGCGGGGGGGAATGAGCAGTTCTTC.

V usage is TRBV7-9 and J usage is TRBJ1-4; D might be TRBD1 (6 bases). This CDR3 region has 14 residues. Trimming removed 6 bases from V and 8 bases from J, with 16 bases in between. Germline assignment: CDR1 SEHNR and CDR2 FQNEAQ (reference sequence). The CDR3, as DNA: TGTGCCAGCAGTCATAGAACAGGGTTGGAAAAACTGTTTTTT. This encodes CASSHRTGLEKLFF. The whole variable domain, remainder taken from reference TRBV7-9 and TRBJ1-4, is DTGVSQNPRHKITKRGQNVTFRCDPISEHNRLYWYRQTLGQGPEFLTYFQNEAQLEKSRLLSDRFSAERPKGSFSTLEIQRTEQGDSAMYLCASSHRTGLEKLFFGSGTQLSVL.

This clone is a singleton in its sample. The genes are TRBV5-1 and TRBJ2-5, with 12 bases that match TRBD2. The trim removed 4 bases at V and 1 base at J, leaving 5 bases unmatched. Germline V gene lookup returns CDR1 SGHRS and CDR2 YFSETQ. This CDR3 is built from 16 residues. CDR3 sequence (DNA): TGCGCCAGCAGCCCGGGACTAGCGGGTAGCCAAGAGACCCAGTACTTC. This gives the protein CASSPGLAGSQETQYF.

The rearrangement uses TRBV30 and TRBJ1-5; D remains unclear. V lost 2 bases, J lost 7 bases, and 18 bases lay in between. Germline V gene data show CDR1 as GTSNPN and CDR2 as SVGIG (reference sequence). The CDR3 runs 15 residues. The CDR3 DNA reads as TGTGCCTGGAGTCAAGGGATGAATACGGGACAGCCCCAGCATTTT. Translation: CAWSQGMNTGQPQHF.

The chain employs TRBV7-2 and TRBJ2-5; 15 positions agree with TRBD2. The CDR3 covers 15 residues. Germline-derived CDR1 and CDR2 are SGHTA and FQGNSA. V was clipped by 5 bases and J by 9 bases; unmatched bases: 7. CDR3 protein: CASSARTSGGASQYF. CDR3 nucleotide sequence: TGTGCCAGCAGCGCCCGGACTAGCGGGGGGGCTTCCCAGTACTTC.

The chain uses TRBV19 and TRBJ1-4; D not resolved. This CDR3 contains 12 residues. Germline CDR1 is LNHDA and CDR2 is SQIVND (reference sequence). V lost 6 bases and J lost 6, with 8 bases in between. The CDR3 DNA sequence: TGTGCCAGTAGGGCCAATGATGAAAAACTGTTTTTT. Translation gives CASRANDEKLFF. Full variable domain (outside the CDR3, taken from reference TRBV19 and TRBJ1-4): DGGITQSPKYLFRKEGQNVTLSCEQNLNHDAMYWYRQDPGQGLRLIYYSQIVNDFQKGDIAEGYSVSREKKESFPLTVTSAQKNPTAFYLCASRANDEKLFFGSGTQLSVL.

The chain recombines TRBV10-3 with TRBJ1-2, with TRBD1 identical over 12 bases. The CDR3 spans 15 residues. The V segment lost 4 bases and the J segment 8 bases; nucleotides outside the gene matches: 8. CDR1 and CDR2 from the germline V gene are ENHRY and SYGVKD. The CDR3 DNA sequence: TGTGCCATCAGTGGGGGGACAGGGGGCCGATCGGGCTACACCTTC. This encodes CAISGGTGGRSGYTF.

The chain uses TRBV9 and TRBJ2-7; 9 positions agree with TRBD1. This CDR3 has 13 amino acids. After removal of 3 bases from V and 3 bases from J, the junction contained 1 base not matched to a gene. Germline CDR1 and CDR2: SGDLS and YYNGEE. The CDR3 sequence: CASSATGGYEQYF. The CDR3 nucleotides read TGTGCCAGCAGCGCGACAGGGGGCTACGAGCAGTACTTC.

The chain recombines TRBV9 with TRBJ2-7; D gene ambiguous. The CDR3 has 14 residues. Germline CDR1 reads SGDLS; CDR2 reads YYNGEE. Trimming took 3 bases from V and 3 from J, leaving 13 bases between them. Written as DNA, the CDR3 is TGTGCCAGCAGCGGCGACATAGGAAGCTACGAGCAGTACTTC. Protein: CASSGDIGSYEQYF.

This rearrangement joins TRBV9 to TRBJ1-2; 7 nucleotides line up with TRBD1. There are 13 residues in the CDR3. Germline V CDR1 and CDR2: SGDLS, YYNGEE. V lost 2 bases to trimming and J lost 5 bases; unmatched junction nucleotides: 3. The CDR3: CASSVGTAYGYTF. Here the CDR3 DNA reads TGTGCCAGCAGCGTCGGGACAGCGTATGGCTACACCTTC.